These 31 T cell receptor beta chains share one sample of origin, sequenced in a study of blood T cell repertoires in COVID-19. The repertoire was sequenced with immunoSEQ multiplex PCR; TCRdb's copy has only in-frame clones and lacks some. Of 150,000 to 200,000 clones detected, 81% appear once; the ten largest clones hold about 5.8%. The material sequenced was PBMCs or T cells enriched from blood (not recorded which). The receptors here all came from a woman aged 40 to 49 with acute COVID-19.

The chain recombines TRBV5-4 with TRBJ1-1, with 9 positions matching TRBD1. The germline CDR1 and CDR2 sequences are SGHNT and YYREEE (reference sequence). The CDR3 runs 13 residues. J gave up 4 bases and V 10 bases, and 8 bases lay outside the gene matches. CDR3: CAGGQGQITEAFF. The CDR3 region has the DNA TGTGCCGGGGGACAGGGTCAAATCACTGAAGCTTTCTTT.

This clone was detected only a few times. The rearrangement joins TRBV15 to TRBJ1-3, with D maybe TRBD1 (6 bases). This CDR3 has 16 residues. Per the germline V gene, CDR1 is LNHNV and CDR2 is YYDKDF (reference sequence). The V gene lost 0 bases and the J gene lost 2 bases, with 11 bases spanning the gap. CDR3: CATSRELKGAGNTIYF. As DNA, the CDR3 is TGTGCCACCAGCAGAGAGCTGAAGGGGGCTGGAAACACCATATATTTT.

The chain joins TRBV3-1 (or the pseudogene TRBV3-2) to TRBJ1-4; a possible D gene is TRBD1 (6 bases). V was cut by 0 bases and J by 3 bases, with 11 bases left in between. Germline assignment: CDR1 LGHDT and CDR2 YNNKEL (reference sequence). The CDR3 length is 16 residues. As DNA, the CDR3 is TGTGCCAGCAGCCAAGATACAGGGTGGTCTAATGAAAAACTGTTTTTT. Its translation: CASSQDTGWSNEKLFF.

This clone turned up a few times. The chain has TRBV5-4 and TRBJ2-3, with TRBD2 as a possible D gene (6 bases). Trimming removed 2 bases from V and 2 bases from J, with 12 bases in between. Germline V gene sequence: CDR1 SGHNT, CDR2 YYREEE (reference sequence). CDR3 length: 15 amino acids. The CDR3 sequence is CASSFYGGDTDTQYF. The DNA for the CDR3 is TGTGCCAGCAGCTTCTACGGCGGGGACACAGATACGCAGTATTTT. The complete variable domain, with remaining parts taken from reference TRBV5-4 and TRBJ2-3, reads ETGVTQSPTHLIKTRGQQVTLRCSSQSGHNTVSWYQQALGQGPQFIFQYYREEENGRGNFPPRFSGLQFPNYSSELNVNALELDDSALYLCASSFYGGDTDTQYFGPGTRLTVL.

The chain links TRBV12-3 or TRBV12-4 to TRBJ2-7; 8 nucleotides line up with TRBD1. The CDR3 has 13 amino acids. Trimming at V came to 8 bases and at J to 3 bases, leaving 6 bases not matched to a gene. The CDR3 sequence: CASSGTGLYEQYF. The CDR3 DNA sequence: TGTGCCAGCTCCGGGACAGGACTCTACGAGCAGTACTTC.

The rearrangement uses TRBV12-3 or TRBV12-4 and TRBJ1-2; 9 positions match TRBD1. This CDR3 has 13 amino acids. V trimming: 2 bases; J trimming: 9 bases; junction bases outside the gene matches: 4. CDR3 region: CASSLWGQGRYTF. The CDR3 DNA is TGTGCCAGCAGTTTATGGGGACAGGGTCGCTACACCTTC.

This clone came up a few times. The genes are TRBV5-1 and TRBJ2-1, with D tentatively TRBD2 (5 bases). V was trimmed by 1 base and J by 7 bases, leaving 15 bases between them. The CDR3 has 15 residues. CDR1 is SGHRS, CDR2 YFSETQ, per germline. In nucleotides, the CDR3 is TGCGCCAGCAGCTTGCTACTTAACGAGGGTAATGAGCAGTTCTTC. It specifies CASSLLLNEGNEQFF.

The chain carries TRBV19 and TRBJ2-3, with TRBD2 matching 11 bases. V gave up 1 base and J gave up 1 base; unmatched junction bases: 7. Germline V gene data show CDR1 as LNHDA and CDR2 as SQIVND (reference sequence). This CDR3 is built from 18 residues. CDR3 loop: CASSIGLAGGPGTDTQYF. CDR3 nucleotides: TGTGCCAGTAGTATAGGGCTAGCGGGAGGACCGGGCACAGATACGCAGTATTTT.

This chain links TRBV6-1 with TRBJ1-1, with TRBD1 matching 10 bases. CDR3 size: 15 residues. Per the germline V gene, CDR1 is MNHNS and CDR2 is SASEGT. V was pared by 1 base and J by 5 bases, with 4 bases of the junction left unmatched. CDR3 region: CASSEGTGGVTEAFF. In DNA, the CDR3 is TGTGCCAGCAGTGAAGGGACAGGGGGAGTTACTGAAGCTTTCTTT.

This sequence joins TRBV6-5 and TRBJ2-7, with 12 nucleotides matching TRBD2. CDR3 length equals 15 residues. Germline values: CDR1 MNHEY, CDR2 SVGAGI. V shed 7 bases, J shed 0 bases, and the junction held 4 bases outside the gene matches. The CDR3 DNA reads as TGTGCCAGCACCGGACTAGCGGGGAGCTCCTACGAGCAGTACTTC. Protein sequence: CASTGLAGSSYEQYF.

This chain uses TRBV6-5 with TRBJ1-2; 7 bases are shared with TRBD1. V gave up 3 bases and J gave up 8 bases; unmatched junction bases: 6. Germline values: CDR1 MNHEY, CDR2 SVGAGI. There are 13 residues in the CDR3. The CDR3 nucleotides are TGTGCCAGCAGTTATAGGACAGGTGCAGGCTACACCTTC. As protein: CASSYRTGAGYTF.

In this sample, this clone turned up a few times. The CDR3 nucleotides read TGTGCCAGCAGCTTGGCCCCGGGTATGACCAATGAGCAGTTCTTC. This codes for CASSLAPGMTNEQFF. The chain recombines TRBV5-4 with TRBJ2-1; D unclear. This CDR3 has 15 residues. Per germline, CDR1 SGHNT and CDR2 YYREEE (reference sequence). Trimming shortened V by 0 bases and J by 6 bases, and 13 bases separated the two germline ends. Looking up the rest from reference TRBV5-4 and TRBJ2-1 gives the full variable domain: ETGVTQSPTHLIKTRGQQVTLRCSSQSGHNTVSWYQQALGQGPQFIFQYYREEENGRGNFPPRFSGLQFPNYSSELNVNALELDDSALYLCASSLAPGMTNEQFFGPGTRLTVL.

This rearrangement joins TRBV28 to TRBJ2-2; tentatively, D is TRBD1 (6 bases). CDR1 is MDHEN and CDR2 is SYDVKM in the germline V gene. The CDR3 has 15 amino acids. Trimming removed 0 bases from V and 3 bases from J, with 8 bases in between. The CDR3 DNA is TGTGCCAGCAGTTTATGGGGGGCCGACACCGGGGAGCTGTTTTTT. This sequence encodes CASSLWGADTGELFF.

This chain connects TRBV5-1 to TRBJ1-2; D perhaps matches TRBD1 (5 bases). Per the germline V gene, CDR1 is SGHRS and CDR2 is YFSETQ. Trimming left V 1 base short and J 0 bases short, with 13 bases between. This CDR3 has 16 amino acids. CDR3 region: CASSLQSGLANYGYTF. As DNA, the CDR3 is TGCGCCAGCAGCTTGCAATCAGGGCTAGCTAACTATGGCTACACCTTC.

The V call is TRBV5-5, the J call TRBJ1-2; unclear D gene. The germline V gene encodes CDR1 SGHKS and CDR2 YYEKEE (reference sequence). CDR3 size: 15 residues. Trimming took off 0 bases at V and 4 bases at J, with 13 bases between the two ends. CDR3: CASSLARGTLYGYTF. The CDR3 bases are TGTGCCAGCAGCTTGGCGCGGGGAACTCTCTATGGCTACACCTTC.

The chain joins TRBV19 to TRBJ1-5; unclear D gene. Germline CDR1 LNHDA, CDR2 SQIVND (reference sequence). The CDR3 is 14 residues long. V lost 0 bases and J 8 bases, leaving 11 bases between the germline ends. CDR3 sequence (DNA): TGTGCCAGTAGTATAGACGCGGGAGGGAAGCCCCAGCATTTT. Protein: CASSIDAGGKPQHF.

This chain connects TRBV5-4 to TRBJ1-2; possible D gene TRBD1, 5 bases. This CDR3 region has 12 residues. The germline V gene encodes CDR1 SGHNT and CDR2 YYREEE (reference sequence). Trimming removed 0 bases from V and 8 bases from J, with 8 bases in between. This CDR3 reads CASSLDTGGYTF. DNA of the CDR3: TGTGCCAGCAGCTTGGATACAGGCGGCTACACCTTC.

The V call is TRBV29-1, the J call TRBJ1-1; 9 nucleotides line up with TRBD1. The CDR3 length is 13 residues. Germline trimming cut 6 bases from V and 5 bases from J; bases unmatched to any gene: 7. Germline V lookup: CDR1 SQVTM, CDR2 ANQGSEA. The CDR3 region is CSVETGGRTEAFF. Here the CDR3 DNA reads TGCAGCGTCGAGACAGGGGGTAGGACTGAAGCTTTCTTT.

The V call is TRBV7-9, the J call TRBJ2-1; perhaps TRBD2 as D (6 bases). There are 15 residues in the CDR3. Deletions cut 4 bases from V and 4 bases from J, with 14 bases between. The V gene's germline CDR1 is SEHNR and CDR2 FQNEAQ (reference sequence). CDR3 DNA sequence: TGTGCCAGCAGCTCACCGGGACTGAGATACAATGAGCAGTTCTTC. Amino acid sequence: CASSSPGLRYNEQFF.

As concerns this clone: This specimen includes other DNA sequences encoding the same CDR3. The chain uses TRBV5-1 and TRBJ2-2, with D uncertain. In germline, CDR1 is SGHRS, CDR2 YFSETQ. This CDR3 spans 15 amino acids. Deletions cut 0 bases from V and 2 bases from J, with 8 bases between. The CDR3 DNA follows: TGCGCCAGCAGCTTGGGGCTAGTCAACACCGGGGAGCTGTTTTTT. This gives the protein CASSLGLVNTGELFF. The full variable domain, completed using reference TRBV5-1 and TRBJ2-2, is KAGVTQTPRYLIKTRGQQVTLSCSPISGHRSVSWYQQTPGQGLQFLFEYFSETQRNKGNFPGRFSGRQFSNSRSEMNVSTLELGDSALYLCASSLGLVNTGELFFGEGSRLTVL.

The chain is built from TRBV5-1 and TRBJ1-6; 8 positions match TRBD1. The junction had 4 bases not matched to a gene; V was cut back by 8 bases and J by 3 bases. Germline V lookup: CDR1 SGHRS, CDR2 YFSETQ. The CDR3 runs 14 residues. DNA of the CDR3: TGCGCCAGTAAACAGGGGGACTATAATTCACCCCTCCACTTT. Its protein product is CASKQGDYNSPLHF.

This clone was seen just once. CDR3 loop: CASSQTSGSYEQYF. CDR3 nucleotides: TGCGCCAGCAGCCAGACTAGCGGGAGCTACGAGCAGTACTTC. The rearrangement links TRBV5-1 to TRBJ2-7; 12 nucleotides agree with TRBD2. Germline values: CDR1 SGHRS, CDR2 YFSETQ. V lost 4 bases and J lost 3; bases outside the gene matches: 2. The CDR3 spans 14 residues. The variable domain in full, completed from reference TRBV5-1 and TRBJ2-7, reads KAGVTQTPRYLIKTRGQQVTLSCSPISGHRSVSWYQQTPGQGLQFLFEYFSETQRNKGNFPGRFSGRQFSNSRSEMNVSTLELGDSALYLCASSQTSGSYEQYFGPGTRLTVT.

V gene TRBV5-1 combines with J gene TRBJ2-1, with 7 bases aligning to TRBD2. Germline V CDR1 and CDR2: SGHRS, YFSETQ. The CDR3 is 15 residues long. The J segment lost 10 bases and the V segment lost 0 bases, leaving 10 bases of the junction unmatched. The CDR3 bases are TGCGCCAGCAGCTTGGAGGTGGGGGGGAACGGAGAGCAGTTCTTC. The encoded protein is CASSLEVGGNGEQFF. Full variable domain (remainder filled in from reference TRBV5-1 and TRBJ2-1): KAGVTQTPRYLIKTRGQQVTLSCSPISGHRSVSWYQQTPGQGLQFLFEYFSETQRNKGNFPGRFSGRQFSNSRSEMNVSTLELGDSALYLCASSLEVGGNGEQFFGPGTRLTVL.

The count of this clone is one. The CDR3 DNA follows: TGTGCCAGCAGCGTAGCTGTAAACACCGGGGAGCTGTTTTTT. Protein sequence: CASSVAVNTGELFF. The chain uses TRBV9 and TRBJ2-2; D gene uncertain. CDR1 SGDLS and CDR2 YYNGEE come from the germline V gene. The CDR3 is made up of 14 amino acids. Trimming cost V 0 bases and J 2 bases, with 5 bases left between them.

J is TRBJ1-1 and V is TRBV19; possible D gene TRBD1, 5 bases. Germline loops: CDR1 LNHDA, CDR2 SQIVND (reference sequence). The germline V and J ends were trimmed by 3 bases and 2 bases, with 13 bases remaining between them. CDR3 length: 15 residues. The CDR3 DNA sequence: TGTGCCAGTAGTATTAGACAGTATAGTAACACTGAAGCTTTCTTT. Translating gives CASSIRQYSNTEAFF.

The CDR3 loop is CASSIAGGPRWTGELFF. The DNA of the CDR3 is TGTGCCAGTAGTATCGCGGGAGGGCCCCGGTGGACCGGGGAGCTGTTTTTT. This chain joins TRBV19 and TRBJ2-2; TRBD2 agrees at 9 bases. In germline, CDR1 is LNHDA, CDR2 SQIVND (reference sequence). Trimming at V came to 3 bases and at J to 5 bases, leaving 10 bases not matched to a gene. The CDR3 runs to 17 residues.

This chain links TRBV30 with TRBJ2-1, with D unresolved. Germline-derived CDR1 and CDR2 are GTSNPN and SVGIG (reference sequence). This CDR3 comprises 13 residues. Deletions cut 2 bases from V and 7 bases from J, with 12 bases between. The CDR3 sequence: CAWSPSGPNEQFF. In DNA form, the CDR3 reads TGTGCCTGGAGTCCGTCGGGTCCTAATGAGCAGTTCTTC.

In DNA form, the CDR3 reads TGTGCCAGCAGCCGCGACAGGGTGAGTGGCTACACCTTC. This gives the protein CASSRDRVSGYTF. This chain joins TRBV3-1 (or the pseudogene TRBV3-2) and TRBJ1-2; 7 positions match TRBD1. Germline values: CDR1 LGHDT, CDR2 YNNKEL (reference sequence). The CDR3 loop spans 13 amino acids. The trim removed 4 bases at V and 7 bases at J, leaving 6 bases unmatched.

This clone showed up just once. This rearrangement joins TRBV19 to TRBJ2-6; 7 bases fit TRBD2. CDR1 LNHDA and CDR2 SQIVND come from the germline V gene (reference sequence). The CDR3 consists of 14 residues. The V gene end was trimmed by 11 bases and the J gene end by 1 base; junction bases not matched to a gene: 5. CDR3 sequence: CASGGWSGANVLTF. For the CDR3, the DNA is TGTGCCTCGGGGGGATGGTCTGGGGCCAACGTCCTGACTTTC.

The gene calls are TRBV9 and TRBJ1-1; no firm D call. Trimming cost V 0 bases and J 1 base, with 13 bases left between them. The CDR3 is 16 amino acids. Germline V lookup: CDR1 SGDLS, CDR2 YYNGEE. This chain's CDR3 is CASSVGGWGGNTEAFF. The CDR3 DNA is TGTGCCAGCAGCGTAGGAGGGTGGGGAGGGAACACTGAAGCTTTCTTT.

The chain recombines TRBV6-5 with TRBJ2-1; 7 bases line up with TRBD2. The germline V gene has CDR1 MNHEY and CDR2 SVGAGI. The CDR3 totals 13 residues. V gave up 7 bases and J gave up 8 bases; unmatched junction bases: 8. The DNA of the CDR3 is TGTGCCAGCACCACGAGGGGAGGGCATGAGCAGTTCTTC. Translation: CASTTRGGHEQFF.